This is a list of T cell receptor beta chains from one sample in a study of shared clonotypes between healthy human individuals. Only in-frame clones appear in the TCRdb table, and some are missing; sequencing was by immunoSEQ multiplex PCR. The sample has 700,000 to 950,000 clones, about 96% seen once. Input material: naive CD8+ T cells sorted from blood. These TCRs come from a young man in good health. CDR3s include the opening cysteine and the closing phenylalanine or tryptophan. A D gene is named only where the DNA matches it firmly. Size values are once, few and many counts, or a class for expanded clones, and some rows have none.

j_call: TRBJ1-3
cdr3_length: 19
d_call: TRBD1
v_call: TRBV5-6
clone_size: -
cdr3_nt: TGTGCCAGCAGCTTGGAAGTGGGGACAGGGGGCTTCTCTGGAAACACCATATATTTT
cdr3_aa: CASSLEVGTGGFSGNTIYF

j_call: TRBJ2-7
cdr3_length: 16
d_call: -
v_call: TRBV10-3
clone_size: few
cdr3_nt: TGTGCCATCAGTGAGTCAGGACTACTTAGCTCCTACGAGCAGTACTTC
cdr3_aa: CAISESGLLSSYEQYF

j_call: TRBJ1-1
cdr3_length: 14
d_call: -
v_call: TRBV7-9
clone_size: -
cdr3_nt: TGTGCCAGCAGCTTAGACTCAACCTACACTGAAGCTTTCTTT
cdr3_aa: CASSLDSTYTEAFF

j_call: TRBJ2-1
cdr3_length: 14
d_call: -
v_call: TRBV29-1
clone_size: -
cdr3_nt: TGCAGCGTTGGGCCTAGAAGCTCCTACAATGAGCAGTTCTTC
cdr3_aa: CSVGPRSSYNEQFF

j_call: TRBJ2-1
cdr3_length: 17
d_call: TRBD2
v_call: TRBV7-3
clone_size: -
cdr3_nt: TGTGCCAGCAGCTTAAAGGGACTAGCGGGACAGCACAATGAGCAGTTCTTC
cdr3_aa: CASSLKGLAGQHNEQFF

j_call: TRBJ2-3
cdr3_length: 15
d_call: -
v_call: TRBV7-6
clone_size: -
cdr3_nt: TGTGCCAGCAGCGTTAGTGCCTCTAGCACAGATACGCAGTATTTT
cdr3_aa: CASSVSASSTDTQYF

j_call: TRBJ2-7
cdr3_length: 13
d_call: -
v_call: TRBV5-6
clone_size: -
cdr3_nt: TGTGCCAGCAGGGGGGGCGGTCGTTACGAGCAGTACTTC
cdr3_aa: CASRGGGRYEQYF

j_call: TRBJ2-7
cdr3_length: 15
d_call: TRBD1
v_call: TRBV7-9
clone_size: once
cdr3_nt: TGTGCCAGCAGCTTAGCGCCGTCAGGGGGCTACGAGCAGTACTTC
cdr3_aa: CASSLAPSGGYEQYF

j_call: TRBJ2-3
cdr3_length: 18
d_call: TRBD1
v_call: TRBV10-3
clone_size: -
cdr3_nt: TGTGCCATCAGTGAGCCACCTCCGGGACAGGGGAGGCAAGATACGCAGTATTTT
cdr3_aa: CAISEPPPGQGRQDTQYF

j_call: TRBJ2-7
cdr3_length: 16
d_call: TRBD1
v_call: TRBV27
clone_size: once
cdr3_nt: TGTGCCAGCAGTTCCTTACAAGGACAGGAGCTGTACGAGCAGTACTTC
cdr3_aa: CASSSLQGQELYEQYF

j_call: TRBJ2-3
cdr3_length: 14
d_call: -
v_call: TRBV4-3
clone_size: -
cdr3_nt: TGCGCCAGCAGCCAAGATGACCCGAGAGATACGCAGTATTTT
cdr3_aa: CASSQDDPRDTQYF

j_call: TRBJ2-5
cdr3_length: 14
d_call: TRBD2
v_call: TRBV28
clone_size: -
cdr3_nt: TGTGCCAGCAGTGGAAGCGGGAGAGGCGAGACCCAGTACTTC
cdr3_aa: CASSGSGRGETQYF

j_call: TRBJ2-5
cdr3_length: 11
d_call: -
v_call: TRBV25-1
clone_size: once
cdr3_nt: TGTGCCAGCAGTCAAGGAGAGACCCAGTACTTC
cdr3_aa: CASSQGETQYF

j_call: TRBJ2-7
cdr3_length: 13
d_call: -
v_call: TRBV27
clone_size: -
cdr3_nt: TGTGCCAGCAGTTTTGGGTCCCTCTACGAGCAGTACTTC
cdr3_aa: CASSFGSLYEQYF

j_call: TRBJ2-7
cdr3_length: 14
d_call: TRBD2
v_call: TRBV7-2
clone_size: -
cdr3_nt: TGTGCCAGCAACTGGGGAGGGAGCTCCTACGAGCAGTACTTC
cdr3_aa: CASNWGGSSYEQYF

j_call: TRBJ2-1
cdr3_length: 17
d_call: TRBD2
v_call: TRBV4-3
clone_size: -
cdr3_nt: TGCGCCAGCAGCCAAGATTACGGCGGGAGCTCCTACAATGAGCAGTTCTTC
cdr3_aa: CASSQDYGGSSYNEQFF

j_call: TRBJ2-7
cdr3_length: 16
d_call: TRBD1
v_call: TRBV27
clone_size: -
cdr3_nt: TGTGCCAGCAGCCCCCGACAGGGAGTGCACTCCTACGAGCAGTACTTC
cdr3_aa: CASSPRQGVHSYEQYF

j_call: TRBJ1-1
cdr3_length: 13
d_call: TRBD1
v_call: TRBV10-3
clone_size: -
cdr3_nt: TGTGCCATCAGTGAGAACAGGGGGCGTGAAGCTTTCTTT
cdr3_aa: CAISENRGREAFF

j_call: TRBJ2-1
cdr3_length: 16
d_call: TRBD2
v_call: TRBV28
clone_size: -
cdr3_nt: TGTGCCAGCAGCCCGACCGGGACTAGCCCCTACAATGAGCAGTTCTTC
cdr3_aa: CASSPTGTSPYNEQFF

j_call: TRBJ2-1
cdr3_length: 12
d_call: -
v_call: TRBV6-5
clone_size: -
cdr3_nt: TGTGCCAGCAGTTACTCGAGGGATGAGCAGTTCTTC
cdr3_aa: CASSYSRDEQFF

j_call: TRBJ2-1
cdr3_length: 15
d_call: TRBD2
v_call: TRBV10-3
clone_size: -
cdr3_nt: TGTGCCATCAGTGCCGGGGGGGACTCCTACAATGAGCAGTTCTTC
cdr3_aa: CAISAGGDSYNEQFF

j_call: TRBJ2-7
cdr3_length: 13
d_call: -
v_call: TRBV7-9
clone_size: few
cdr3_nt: TGTGCCAGCAGCTCGACGGCCTCCTACGAGCAGTACTTC
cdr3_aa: CASSSTASYEQYF

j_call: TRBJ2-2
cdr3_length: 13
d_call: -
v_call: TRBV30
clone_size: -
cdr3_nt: TGTGCCTGGGCCGTTGACTTCGCCGGGGAGCTGTTTTTT
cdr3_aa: CAWAVDFAGELFF

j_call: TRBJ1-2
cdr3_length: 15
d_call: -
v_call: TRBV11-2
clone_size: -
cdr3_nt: TGTGCCAGCAGCTTATCCGGGCCGGGTAACTATGGCTACACCTTC
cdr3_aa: CASSLSGPGNYGYTF

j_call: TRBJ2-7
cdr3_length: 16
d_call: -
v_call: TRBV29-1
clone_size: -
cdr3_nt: TGCAGCGTTGAAGATAGAGCGGCTACGGGTAACTACGAGCAGTACTTC
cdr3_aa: CSVEDRAATGNYEQYF

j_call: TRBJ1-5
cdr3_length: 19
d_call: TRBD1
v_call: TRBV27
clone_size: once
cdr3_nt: TGTGCCAGCAGTTCTAATAACCCGGACAGGCCCTATAGCAATCAGCCCCAGCATTTT
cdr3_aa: CASSSNNPDRPYSNQPQHF

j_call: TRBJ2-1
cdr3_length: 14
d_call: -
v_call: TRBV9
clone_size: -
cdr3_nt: TGTGCCAGCAGCGTAGATGGGGGGATGAATGAGCAGTTCTTC
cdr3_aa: CASSVDGGMNEQFF

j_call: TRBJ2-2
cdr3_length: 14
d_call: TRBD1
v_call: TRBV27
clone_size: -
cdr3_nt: TGTGCCAGCAGTTGGGGACAGTCCACCGGGGAGCTGTTTTTT
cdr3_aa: CASSWGQSTGELFF

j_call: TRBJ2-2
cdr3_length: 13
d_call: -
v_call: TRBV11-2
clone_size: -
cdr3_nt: TGTGCCAGCAGCTTTGTCACGTCCGGGGAGCTGTTTTTT
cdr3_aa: CASSFVTSGELFF

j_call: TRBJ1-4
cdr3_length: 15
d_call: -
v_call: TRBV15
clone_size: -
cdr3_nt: TGTGCCACCAGCAGAGGTGACAGTTCTAATGAAAAACTGTTTTTT
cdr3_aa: CATSRGDSSNEKLFF

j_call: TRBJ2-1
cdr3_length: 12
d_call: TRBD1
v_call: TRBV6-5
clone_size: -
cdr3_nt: TGTGCCAGCAGCCAGGACAGGCGGGAGCAGTTCTTC
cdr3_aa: CASSQDRREQFF

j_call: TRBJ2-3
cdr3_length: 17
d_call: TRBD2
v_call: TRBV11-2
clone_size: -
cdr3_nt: TGTGCCAGCAGCTTAGATCATCTAGCGGGAGACACAGATACGCAGTATTTT
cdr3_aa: CASSLDHLAGDTDTQYF

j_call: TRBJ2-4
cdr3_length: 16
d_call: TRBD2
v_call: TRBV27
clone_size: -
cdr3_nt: TGTGCCAGCAGTCCATGGGGGGGTCTAGCCAAAAACATTCAGTACTTC
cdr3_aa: CASSPWGGLAKNIQYF

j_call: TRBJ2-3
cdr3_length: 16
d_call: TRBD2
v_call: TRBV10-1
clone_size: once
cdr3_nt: TGCGCCAGCAGTGGCCCGACTAGCGGGAGCCCAGATACGCAGTATTTT
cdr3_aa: CASSGPTSGSPDTQYF

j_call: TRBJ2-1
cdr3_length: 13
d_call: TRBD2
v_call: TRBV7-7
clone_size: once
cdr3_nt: TGTGCCCAAGCGGGAGGGGACCACAATGAGCAGTTCTTC
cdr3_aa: CAQAGGDHNEQFF

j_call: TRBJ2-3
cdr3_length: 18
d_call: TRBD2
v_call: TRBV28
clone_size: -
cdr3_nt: TGTGCCAGCAGTTTGACGTGGGACTTAGCGGGAGGGCCGGATACGCAGTATTTT
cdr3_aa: CASSLTWDLAGGPDTQYF

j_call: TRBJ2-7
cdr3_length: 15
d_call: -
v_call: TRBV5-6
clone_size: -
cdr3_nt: TGTGCCAGCAGCTTGCCAACAGGGAGTATCCACGAGCAGTACTTC
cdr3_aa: CASSLPTGSIHEQYF

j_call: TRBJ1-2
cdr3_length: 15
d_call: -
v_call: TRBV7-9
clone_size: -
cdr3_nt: TGTGCCAGCAGCCCCCTTGGGGACGCTAACTATGGCTACACCTTC
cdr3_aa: CASSPLGDANYGYTF

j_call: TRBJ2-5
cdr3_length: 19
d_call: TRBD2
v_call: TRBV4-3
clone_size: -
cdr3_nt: TGCGCCAGCAGCCATGGACTAGCGGGAGGAAGAGGAGCAGGAGAGACCCAGTACTTC
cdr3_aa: CASSHGLAGGRGAGETQYF

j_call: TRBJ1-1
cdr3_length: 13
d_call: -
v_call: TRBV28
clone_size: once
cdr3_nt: TGTGCCAGCAGTTTGGGGGGGAACACTGAAGCTTTCTTT
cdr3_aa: CASSLGGNTEAFF

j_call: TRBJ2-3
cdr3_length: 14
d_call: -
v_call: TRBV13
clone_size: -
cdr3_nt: TGTGCCAGCAGCCCACGGACTAGCACAGATACGCAGTATTTT
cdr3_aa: CASSPRTSTDTQYF

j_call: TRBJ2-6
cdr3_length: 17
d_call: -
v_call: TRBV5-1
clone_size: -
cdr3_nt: TGCGCCAGCAGCTTGACCTCCGTGGACTCTGGGGCCAACGTCCTGACTTTC
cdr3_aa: CASSLTSVDSGANVLTF

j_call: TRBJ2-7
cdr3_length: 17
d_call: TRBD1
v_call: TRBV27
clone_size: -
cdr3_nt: TGTGCCAGCAGTTTAGGGAGCCCTACAGGGGCAGACTACGAGCAGTACTTC
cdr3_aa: CASSLGSPTGADYEQYF

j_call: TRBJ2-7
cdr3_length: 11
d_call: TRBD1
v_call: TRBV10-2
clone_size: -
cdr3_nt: TGCGCCAGCAGGACAGGGTATTGGCAGTACTTC
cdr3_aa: CASRTGYWQYF

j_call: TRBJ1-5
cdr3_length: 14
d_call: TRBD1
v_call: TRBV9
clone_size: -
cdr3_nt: TGTGCCAGCAGCGTTTCAGGGGGCGCGGAGCCCCAGCATTTT
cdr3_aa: CASSVSGGAEPQHF

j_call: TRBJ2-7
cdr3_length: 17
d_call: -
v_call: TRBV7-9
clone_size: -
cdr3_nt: TGTGCCAGCGACGGCGGTTTAGAGGGAGGGGGTGACTACGAGCAGTACTTC
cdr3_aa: CASDGGLEGGGDYEQYF

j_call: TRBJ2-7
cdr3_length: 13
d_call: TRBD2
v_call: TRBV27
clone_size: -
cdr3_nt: TGTGCCAGCGGCCTAGCGGGAGGTTACGAGCAGTACTTC
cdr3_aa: CASGLAGGYEQYF

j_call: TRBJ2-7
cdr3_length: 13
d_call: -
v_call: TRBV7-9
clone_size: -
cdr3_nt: TGTGCCAGCAGATCCAGGGATTCCTACGAGCAGTACTTC
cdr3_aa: CASRSRDSYEQYF

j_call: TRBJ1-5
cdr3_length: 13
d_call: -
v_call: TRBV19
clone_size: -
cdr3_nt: TGTGCCAGTAGTATGTGGGGGGGCCAGCCCCAGCATTTT
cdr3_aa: CASSMWGGQPQHF

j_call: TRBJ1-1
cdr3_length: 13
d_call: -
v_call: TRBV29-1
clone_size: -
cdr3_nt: TGCAGCGTTCCATCAAGGGAGGGCACTGAAGCTTTCTTT
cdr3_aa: CSVPSREGTEAFF

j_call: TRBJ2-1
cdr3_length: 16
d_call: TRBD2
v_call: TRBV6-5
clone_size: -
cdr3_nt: TGTGCCAGCAGTTACTCGATTAAGACTAGCGGGAATGAGCAGTTCTTC
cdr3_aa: CASSYSIKTSGNEQFF

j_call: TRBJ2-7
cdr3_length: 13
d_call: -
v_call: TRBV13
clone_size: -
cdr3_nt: TGTGCCAGCAGCCCTACCCCTTCCTACGAGCAGTACTTC
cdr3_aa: CASSPTPSYEQYF

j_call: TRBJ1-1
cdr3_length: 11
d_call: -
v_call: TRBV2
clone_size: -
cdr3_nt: TGTGCCAGCAGTGCCGGGCCCCGGGCTTTCTTT
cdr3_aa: CASSAGPRAFF

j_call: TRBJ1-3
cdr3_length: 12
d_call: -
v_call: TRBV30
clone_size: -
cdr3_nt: TGTGCCTGGACAGGGATTGGAAACACCATATATTTT
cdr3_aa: CAWTGIGNTIYF

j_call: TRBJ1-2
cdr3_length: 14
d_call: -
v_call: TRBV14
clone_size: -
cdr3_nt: TGTGCCAGCAGCCAAGACCACGTATTCTCTGGCTACACCTTC
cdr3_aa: CASSQDHVFSGYTF

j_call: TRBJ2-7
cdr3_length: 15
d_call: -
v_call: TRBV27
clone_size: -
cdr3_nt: TGTGCCAGCAGTACTGCCGGGACCGGGATTTACGAGCAGTACTTC
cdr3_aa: CASSTAGTGIYEQYF

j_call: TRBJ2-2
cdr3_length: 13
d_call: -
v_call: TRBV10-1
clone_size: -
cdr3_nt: TGCGCCAGCAGTGTTAGTCTTGGCGGGGAGCTGTTTTTT
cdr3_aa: CASSVSLGGELFF

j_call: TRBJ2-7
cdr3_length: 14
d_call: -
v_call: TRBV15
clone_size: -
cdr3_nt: TGTGCCACCAGCAGCACAGGACTGGCCTACGAGCAGTACTTC
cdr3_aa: CATSSTGLAYEQYF

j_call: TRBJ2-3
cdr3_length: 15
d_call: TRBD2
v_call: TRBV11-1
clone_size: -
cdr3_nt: TGTGCCAGCAGCGGAGGACTAGCGGGAGATGATACGCAGTATTTT
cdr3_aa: CASSGGLAGDDTQYF